A single sample is the source of the 4 T cell receptor beta chains below, sequenced in a study of cytomegalovirus exposure and HLA in healthy donors (dated by TCRdb to the late 2010s). Library generation was performed with the immunoSEQ multiplex PCR assay. Drawn from immuneACCESS, this table holds only the in-frame rearrangements with V and J called that TCRdb kept. Clones are partly lost; checked studies trace under half to an unresolved V gene and leave the rest unexplained. In all, the sample holds about 240,000 clones, and approximately 86% of those were seen once. Clones ranked in the top ten supply around 1.2% of the sample. The sequenced material came from PBMCs. These receptors all stem from a young woman in good health and CMV-seropositive.

This clone has only one observation. The CDR3 is CASSRRQASYNEQFF. In DNA form, the CDR3 reads TGTGCCAGCAGCCGAAGACAGGCCTCCTACAATGAGCAGTTCTTC. The V gene is TRBV4-2, the J gene TRBJ2-1, with a tentative D call TRBD1 (6 bases). CDR1 is LGHNA, CDR2 YNFKEQ, per germline. CDR3 length: 15 amino acids. Deletions cut 4 bases from V and 0 bases from J, with 10 bases between.

V gene TRBV7-7 combines with J gene TRBJ2-1; 12 positions match TRBD2. Germline CDR1 reads SSHAT; CDR2 reads FNYEAQ (reference sequence). The CDR3 is 18 residues long. Losses at the gene ends were 5 bases for V and 5 bases for J; bases not matched to a gene: 13. In DNA, the CDR3 is TGTGCCAGCAGCCCAGAAACCGGGACTAGCGGGCCCAACAATGAGCAGTTCTTC. Translating gives CASSPETGTSGPNNEQFF.

The chain links TRBV5-1 to TRBJ1-5, with TRBD1 as a possible D gene (6 bases). V was shortened by 1 base and J by 5 bases, with 13 bases between the two germline ends. CDR3 length: 15 amino acids. CDR1 and CDR2 (germline): SGHRS, YFSETQ. The DNA for the CDR3 is TGCGCCAGCAGCTTGTCCGGGACACCTGATCAGCCCCAGCATTTT. This gives the protein CASSLSGTPDQPQHF.

The chain is built from TRBV29-1 and TRBJ2-7; no clear D gene. Trimming shortened V by 4 bases and J by 2 bases, and 9 bases separated the two germline ends. This CDR3 is built from 12 residues. Germline V gene data show CDR1 as SQVTM and CDR2 as ANQGSEA. The CDR3: CSVGGEPYEQYF. In nucleotides, the CDR3 is TGCAGCGTTGGAGGCGAACCCTACGAGCAGTACTTC.